This is a list of T cell receptor beta chains from one sample in a study of Ad26.COV2.S vaccination and SARS-CoV-2 variants. The data were produced by immunoSEQ multiplex PCR, yet TCRdb's version contains in-frame clones alone and is incomplete. This sample has 350,000 to 450,000 clones, with 80% to 95% found just once. Sample: peripheral blood, taken in a trial of Ad26.COV2.S vaccine versus placebo. These receptors originate from a person between 18 and 65 years old who received the Ad26.COV2.S COVID-19 vaccine or a placebo. CDR3s include the opening cysteine and the closing phenylalanine or tryptophan. A D gene is named only where the DNA matches it firmly. Size is stated for part of the rows, as once, few or many counts, or as a class when the clone is expanded.

V: TRBV13; J: TRBJ2-1; size: .; D: .; DNA: TGTGCCAGCAGCTCACGGGGGACCCAATACAATGAGCAGTTCTTC; CDR3: CASSSRGTQYNEQFF
V: TRBV7-9; J: TRBJ1-2; size: .; D: .; DNA: TGTGCCAGCAGCTTAGAGGGAAACTATGGCTACACCTTC; CDR3: CASSLEGNYGYTF
V: TRBV30; J: TRBJ2-7; size: once; D: .; DNA: TGTGCCTGGACGAAATGGGGGGCTGGGGAGCAGTACTTC; CDR3: CAWTKWGAGEQYF
V: TRBV5-1; J: TRBJ1-2; size: .; D: .; DNA: TGCGCCAGCAGCTTGGACCTGGGGGGTAACTATGGCTACACCTTC; CDR3: CASSLDLGGNYGYTF
V: TRBV28; J: TRBJ1-2; size: .; D: TRBD1; DNA: TGTGCCAGCGATACAGGGGTCTCTGGCTACACCTTC; CDR3: CASDTGVSGYTF
V: TRBV6-5; J: TRBJ2-1; size: .; D: .; DNA: TGTGCCAGCAGTAACCGTCGTGGTGGGTACAATGAGCAGTTCTTC; CDR3: CASSNRRGGYNEQFF
V: TRBV5-4; J: TRBJ2-1; size: once; D: TRBD2; DNA: TGTGCCAGCAGCTTGAGGCTAGCGGGGTACAATGAGCAGTTCTTC; CDR3: CASSLRLAGYNEQFF
V: TRBV9; J: TRBJ1-5; size: .; D: .; DNA: TGTGCCAGCAGAAAAAAGCCTAGGGAATATCAGCCCCAGCATTTT; CDR3: CASRKKPREYQPQHF
V: TRBV5-8; J: TRBJ2-4; size: .; D: TRBD2; DNA: TGTGCCAGCAGCTTTGGACTAGCGGGGGGGGTTATAGCCAAAAACATTCAGTACTTC; CDR3: CASSFGLAGGVIAKNIQYF
V: TRBV3-1/TRBV3-2; J: TRBJ1-6; size: once; D: .; DNA: TGTGCCAGCAGCTTGACTGTGAATTCACCCCTCCACTTT; CDR3: CASSLTVNSPLHF
V: TRBV6-6; J: TRBJ2-1; size: .; D: TRBD1; DNA: TGTGCCAGCATCAAGGGACAGCACTCCTACAATGAGCAGTTCTTC; CDR3: CASIKGQHSYNEQFF
V: TRBV15; J: TRBJ2-4; size: .; D: .; DNA: TGTGCCACCAGAGGGGAGGGGGTAGCCAAAAACATTCAGTACTTC; CDR3: CATRGEGVAKNIQYF
V: TRBV6-2/TRBV6-3; J: TRBJ2-7; size: few; D: TRBD1; DNA: TGTGCCAGCAGTTACTCCCTGACAGGGTCCCACTTC; CDR3: CASSYSLTGSHF
V: TRBV28; J: TRBJ2-5; size: once; D: TRBD1; DNA: TGTGCCAGCAGTATAGGGACAGGGGTCGTAGAGACCCAGTACTTC; CDR3: CASSIGTGVVETQYF
V: TRBV7-9; J: TRBJ2-5; size: .; D: .; DNA: TGTGCCAGCAGCTTAGGGACTACAGGTCCTGAGACCCAGTACTTC; CDR3: CASSLGTTGPETQYF
V: TRBV14; J: TRBJ1-5; size: .; D: .; DNA: TGTGCCAGCAGCCAAGGGTTAGATCAGCCCCAGCATTTT; CDR3: CASSQGLDQPQHF
V: TRBV19; J: TRBJ1-2; size: .; D: .; DNA: TGTGCCACCTCACAGACAGGCATCTATGGCTACACCTTC; CDR3: CATSQTGIYGYTF
V: TRBV19; J: TRBJ1-1; size: .; D: .; DNA: TGTGCCAGTAGTATAGCCCCAGGCAACACTGAAGCTTTCTTT; CDR3: CASSIAPGNTEAFF
V: TRBV5-4; J: TRBJ2-7; size: .; D: .; DNA: TGTGCCAGCAGCTTGGACTATTCCTACGAGCAGTACTTC; CDR3: CASSLDYSYEQYF
V: TRBV6-4; J: TRBJ2-7; size: .; D: .; DNA: TGTGCCAGCAGTGGGACTTTGACAACTTTTAGCTCCTACGAGCAGTACTTC; CDR3: CASSGTLTTFSSYEQYF
V: TRBV7-9; J: TRBJ2-7; size: .; D: TRBD1; DNA: TGTGCCAGCAGCTTTGGTTTCGACAGGGTAGTTTACGAGCAGTACTTC; CDR3: CASSFGFDRVVYEQYF
V: TRBV6-1; J: TRBJ2-6; size: .; D: .; DNA: TGTGCCAGCAGTGGGTTTAGTCTCTCTGGGGCCAACGTCCTGACTTTC; CDR3: CASSGFSLSGANVLTF
V: TRBV6-5; J: TRBJ1-1; size: .; D: TRBD1; DNA: TGTGCCAGCAGGAACCAGGGGGCAGTGAACACTGAAGCTTTCTTT; CDR3: CASRNQGAVNTEAFF
V: TRBV3-1/TRBV3-2; J: TRBJ2-3; size: .; D: TRBD2; DNA: TGTGCCAGTACCCCGGGACTAGCGGGGGGGTATAGCACAGATACGCAGTATTTT; CDR3: CASTPGLAGGYSTDTQYF
V: TRBV6-5; J: TRBJ1-1; size: .; D: .; DNA: TGTGCCAGCAGTTTATCTCAGGGGAGGGACACTGAAGCTTTCTTT; CDR3: CASSLSQGRDTEAFF
V: TRBV5-8; J: TRBJ2-1; size: .; D: .; DNA: TGTGCCAGCAGCTTTGGAGGGTCCTACAATGAGCAGTTCTTC; CDR3: CASSFGGSYNEQFF
V: TRBV7-8; J: TRBJ2-7; size: .; D: .; DNA: TGTGCCAGCAGCTTAGGGGGCGGCAGCTCCTACGAGCAGTACTTC; CDR3: CASSLGGGSSYEQYF
V: TRBV6-1; J: TRBJ2-6; size: .; D: .; DNA: TGTGCCAGCAGTGCGCGCCCCGGGACCCAGAGCTCTGGGGCCAACGTCCTGACTTTC; CDR3: CASSARPGTQSSGANVLTF
V: TRBV4-1; J: TRBJ2-7; size: .; D: .; DNA: TGCGCCAGCAGTCCTCTGGCTCTACACTACGAGCAGTACTTC; CDR3: CASSPLALHYEQYF
V: TRBV18; J: TRBJ2-3; size: .; D: .; DNA: TGTGCCAGCTCACCACCCGAGGGGACTAGCACAGATACGCAGTATTTT; CDR3: CASSPPEGTSTDTQYF
V: TRBV19; J: TRBJ2-7; size: .; D: .; DNA: TGTGCCAGTAGCCTGAGTAATCTAAACGAGCAGTACTTC; CDR3: CASSLSNLNEQYF
V: TRBV10-1; J: TRBJ1-2; size: few; D: .; DNA: TGCGCCAGCAGTGAGTCAGTGGGCAGGGAAGCTGGCTACACCTTC; CDR3: CASSESVGREAGYTF
V: TRBV18; J: TRBJ2-7; size: .; D: .; DNA: TGTGCCAGCTCACGAAGGAGGACAGGCGGGAACTACGAGCAGTACTTC; CDR3: CASSRRRTGGNYEQYF
V: TRBV5-4; J: TRBJ2-7; size: .; D: TRBD2; DNA: TGTGCCAGCAGCGCTAGCGGGGGGTCCTACGAGCAGTACTTC; CDR3: CASSASGGSYEQYF
V: TRBV3-1/TRBV3-2; J: TRBJ1-1; size: .; D: TRBD1; DNA: TGTGCCAGCAGCCCCACCCGGGACAGCATGAACACTGAAGCTTTCTTT; CDR3: CASSPTRDSMNTEAFF
V: TRBV6-5; J: TRBJ2-2; size: .; D: .; DNA: TGTGCCAGCAGTTACTCGAGGCTAACCGGGGAGCTGTTTTTT; CDR3: CASSYSRLTGELFF
V: TRBV7-2; J: TRBJ2-5; size: once; D: TRBD2; DNA: TGTGCCAGCAGCAGACTAGCGGGGGGGCAAGAGACCCAGTACTTC; CDR3: CASSRLAGGQETQYF
V: TRBV4-3; J: TRBJ1-6; size: .; D: .; DNA: TGCGCCAGCAGCCAAGTATGGGGTATTAATTCACCCCTCCACTTT; CDR3: CASSQVWGINSPLHF
V: TRBV11-2; J: TRBJ2-2; size: .; D: TRBD1; DNA: TGTGCCAGCAGCCCCATATCCGGGACAGGACGAGTCCGGGAGCTGTTTTTT; CDR3: CASSPISGTGRVRELFF
V: TRBV27; J: TRBJ2-3; size: many; D: TRBD2; DNA: TGTGCCAGCAGTGGCAGGGGATTGGAGCGGGGGGCGAACACAGATACGCAGTATTTT; CDR3: CASSGRGLERGANTDTQYF
V: TRBV7-9; J: TRBJ1-1; size: .; D: .; DNA: TGTGCCAGCAGCTCCGATGGGGGCCCCCGCACTGAAGCTTTCTTT; CDR3: CASSSDGGPRTEAFF
V: TRBV7-9; J: TRBJ1-4; size: .; D: .; DNA: TGTGCCAGCAGCTATTGGACGGGAGCAACTAATGAAAAACTGTTTTTT; CDR3: CASSYWTGATNEKLFF
V: TRBV9; J: TRBJ1-2; size: .; D: TRBD1; DNA: TGTGCCAGCAGCGTTGGGACAGGGGTAGGAAACTATGGCTACACCTTC; CDR3: CASSVGTGVGNYGYTF
V: TRBV6-5; J: TRBJ1-5; size: .; D: .; DNA: TGTGCCAGCAGTTACTCGGGGAGGGGGGGGGAGCCCCAGCATTTT; CDR3: CASSYSGRGGEPQHF
V: TRBV6-2/TRBV6-3; J: TRBJ2-5; size: .; D: TRBD2; DNA: TGTGCCAGCAGTTACCTAGCGGGGGTCCAAGAGACCCAGTACTTC; CDR3: CASSYLAGVQETQYF
V: TRBV25-1; J: TRBJ2-7; size: .; D: .; DNA: TGTGCCAGCAGTGAAAGCTACGAGCAGTACTTC; CDR3: CASSESYEQYF
V: TRBV10-3; J: TRBJ2-7; size: .; D: .; DNA: TGTGCCATCAGACCAAGTTTGGACTACGAGCAGTACTTC; CDR3: CAIRPSLDYEQYF
V: TRBV5-5; J: TRBJ1-1; size: .; D: .; DNA: TGTGCCAGCAGCTTGCAGGTGGGGAACACTGAAGCTTTCTTT; CDR3: CASSLQVGNTEAFF
V: TRBV10-1; J: TRBJ2-1; size: .; D: .; DNA: TGCGCCAGCAGTGATCTGTCAGACAATGAGCAGTTCTTC; CDR3: CASSDLSDNEQFF
V: TRBV24-1; J: TRBJ2-2; size: .; D: .; DNA: TGTGCCACCAGTGGGTTCGGGAACACCGGGGAGCTGTTTTTT; CDR3: CATSGFGNTGELFF
V: TRBV6-5; J: TRBJ2-7; size: .; D: TRBD2; DNA: TGTGCCAGCAGTATAGCGGGGGGCCTCTCCTACGAGCAGTACTTC; CDR3: CASSIAGGLSYEQYF
V: TRBV9; J: TRBJ2-2; size: once; D: .; DNA: TGTGCCAGCAGCGACACCGGGACAAGCACCGGGGAGCTGTTTTTT; CDR3: CASSDTGTSTGELFF
V: TRBV19; J: TRBJ1-5; size: .; D: TRBD1; DNA: TGTGCCAGTAGTTCCACAGGGGGCCTTCGCGGGCAGCCCCAGCATTTT; CDR3: CASSSTGGLRGQPQHF
V: TRBV6-5; J: TRBJ1-5; size: .; D: .; DNA: TGTGCCAGCAGTTTGGACAGTTATAGCAATCAGCCCCAGCATTTT; CDR3: CASSLDSYSNQPQHF
V: TRBV6-5; J: TRBJ2-1; size: once; D: .; DNA: TGTGCCAGCAGTTACTCTGAAGGACGATCGAACAATGAGCAGTTCTTC; CDR3: CASSYSEGRSNNEQFF
V: TRBV28; J: TRBJ1-1; size: few; D: .; DNA: TGTGCCAGCAGTTGGGACATTGAAGCTTTCTTT; CDR3: CASSWDIEAFF
V: TRBV19; J: TRBJ2-3; size: .; D: TRBD1; DNA: TGTGCCAGTAGTATAGAACAGGGGGATACGCAGTATTTT; CDR3: CASSIEQGDTQYF